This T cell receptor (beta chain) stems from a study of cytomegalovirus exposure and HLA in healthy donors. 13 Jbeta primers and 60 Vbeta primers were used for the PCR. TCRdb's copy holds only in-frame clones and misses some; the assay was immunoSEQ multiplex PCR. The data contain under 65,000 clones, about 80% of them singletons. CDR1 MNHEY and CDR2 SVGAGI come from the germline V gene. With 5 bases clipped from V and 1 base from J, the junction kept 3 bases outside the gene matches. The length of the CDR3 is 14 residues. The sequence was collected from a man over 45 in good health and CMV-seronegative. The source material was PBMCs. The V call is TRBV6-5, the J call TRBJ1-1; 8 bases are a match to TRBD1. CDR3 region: CASSEQGENTEAFF. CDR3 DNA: TGTGCCAGCAGTGAACAGGGGGAGAACACTGAAGCTTTCTTT.